This T cell receptor (beta chain) emerged from a study of T cell responses to AZD1222 COVID-19 vaccine. Study-wide findings and caveats: Repertoire samples came only from after the peak T cell response. Clonal diversity may have been underestimated in mostly white British donors. Seropositive status at baseline applied to only 5 or 6 AZD1222 recipients. Spike was spanned by vaccine-associated CD4 TCRs, with dominance at 160-218 and 743-854.

CDR3 size: 14 residues. The J segment lost 2 bases and the V segment lost 2 bases, leaving 3 bases of the junction unmatched. Germline-derived CDR1 and CDR2 are SGHRS and YFSETQ. In regard to this clone: Antigen: not known. The sample holds other DNA sequences that translate to the same CDR3.

Generated by immunoSEQ multiplex PCR, the TCRdb table keeps only in-frame clones and is missing some. The sample lists some 200,000 clones, approximately 90% seen once, with over 0.85% in the top ten. The V gene is TRBV5-1, the J gene TRBJ2-7; 8 nucleotides align to TRBD1. This TCR was recovered from an adult in good health. The sequencing used peripheral blood, collected on day 0 of AZD1222 vaccination. The CDR3 protein is CASSLGQGPYEQYF. DNA of the CDR3: TGCGCCAGCAGCTTAGGACAGGGTCCCTACGAGCAGTACTTC.